This TCR beta chain came from a study of T-cell reconstitution after alpha-beta-depleted transplantation in children. The study's findings and limits: Most T-cell counts and diversity one year after the transplant came from T cells that were newly produced. About two months after transplant, alpha-beta T cells reportedly came from several hundred expanded graft clones.

The CDR3 has 16 residues. With 2 bases removed from V and 0 bases from J, the gap between germline ends came to 13 bases. This clonotype was detected ten times or more. Its antigen is not known. During its preparation, the TCRbeta library received unique molecular identifiers. MiXCR was run by TCRdb on the PCR reads, yielding one entry per CDR3 protein. The table records about 170,000 distinct CDR3 sequences, 11% of them present only once. The clonotype was recovered from a boy younger than 10 with acute myeloid leukemia, due to receive a stem cell transplant. The genes are TRBV12-3 or TRBV12-4 and TRBJ1-2, with D unresolved. This specimen was PBMCs, taken before TCRalphabeta/CD19-depleted stem cell transplant. Here the CDR3 reads CASSLMGGNPNYGYTF. The CDR3 DNA sequence: TGTGCCAGCAGTTTAATGGGAGGGAACCCTAACTATGGCTACACCTTC.